The 10 T cell receptor beta chains given below trace back to one sample, sequenced in a study of shared clonotypes between healthy human individuals. The repertoire was sequenced with immunoSEQ multiplex PCR; TCRdb's copy has only in-frame clones and lacks some. The sample has some 1,900,000 clones, about 95% seen once; the top ten hold more than 0.9%. As defined, naive CD8 cells were CD45RO-negative and positively selected for CCR7, with terminally differentiated effector memory CD45RA+ cells excluded. Sequenced material: naive CD8+ T cells sorted from blood. Source of these receptors: a man aged 18 to 35 in good health.

CDR3: CASSWTKTGTGNTIYF. The CDR3 region has the DNA TGTGCCAGCAGTTGGACCAAGACAGGGACTGGAAACACCATATATTTT. V and J are TRBV28 and TRBJ1-3, with 7 bases lining up with TRBD1. The V gene's germline CDR1 is MDHEN and CDR2 SYDVKM. The CDR3 runs to 16 residues. V lost 4 bases to trimming and J lost 2 bases; unmatched junction nucleotides: 8. The full variable domain, in which reference TRBV28 and TRBJ1-3 provide the parts outside the CDR3, is DVKVTQSSRYLVKRTGEKVFLECVQDMDHENMFWYRQDPGLGLRLIYFSYDVKMKEKGDIPEGYSVSREKKERFSLILESASTNQTSMYLCASSWTKTGTGNTIYFGEGSWLTVV.

This clone was seen just once. The chain has TRBV27 and TRBJ2-5; 7 bases are shared with TRBD1. The CDR3 is made up of 13 amino acids. Germline V gene lookup returns CDR1 MNHEY and CDR2 SMNVEV (reference sequence). Germline trimming cut 8 bases from V and 1 base from J; bases unmatched to any gene: 4. The CDR3, as DNA: TGTGCCAGCGGCGACAGGGTCCAAGAGACCCAGTACTTC. It translates to CASGDRVQETQYF.

The chain links TRBV14 to TRBJ2-3, with D possibly being TRBD2 (5 bases). Germline lookup yields CDR1 SGHDN and CDR2 FVKESK. Trimming took 0 bases from V and 2 from J, leaving 18 bases between them. The CDR3 sequence is 18 residues long. CDR3 sequence (DNA): TGTGCCAGCAGCCAAGAAACGGCCGAGCGGAGAATCACAGATACGCAGTATTTT. Its translation is CASSQETAERRITDTQYF.

The chain couples TRBV13 to TRBJ2-7, with TRBD1 matching 9 bases. CDR1 and CDR2 from the germline V gene are PRHDT and FYEKMQ (reference sequence). With V trimmed by 5 bases and J by 7 bases, 15 bases remained unmatched. This CDR3 spans 16 amino acids. CDR3 nucleotide sequence: TGTGCCAGCAGCGCGGGCTCCGGGACAGGGCTAGCTGAGCAGTACTTC. Translated: CASSAGSGTGLAEQYF.

The rearrangement links TRBV25-1 to TRBJ2-1; a possible D gene is TRBD2 (6 bases). V lost 6 bases to trimming and J lost 3 bases, with 18 bases between them. The germline gives CDR1 MGHDK, CDR2 SYGVNS. The CDR3 extends over 16 amino acids. CDR3 residues: CASRDPGPGDYNEQFF. CDR3 DNA: TGTGCCAGCAGGGACCCCGGACCGGGGGACTACAATGAGCAGTTCTTC. The full variable domain, rest sourced from reference TRBV25-1 and TRBJ2-1, is EADIYQTPRYLVIGTGKKITLECSQTMGHDKMYWYQQDPGMELHLIHYSYGVNSTEKGDLSSESTVSRIRTEHFPLTLESARPSHTSQYLCASRDPGPGDYNEQFFGPGTRLTVL.

This chain joins TRBV11-3 and TRBJ2-1; 14 bases are a match to TRBD2. This CDR3 is built from 17 residues. V was pared by 4 bases and J by 6 bases, with 8 bases of the junction left unmatched. Germline V lookup: CDR1 SGHNT, CDR2 YENEEA. CDR3 sequence: CASSSRLAGGGFNEQFF. CDR3 nucleotides: TGTGCCAGCAGCTCCAGACTAGCGGGAGGGGGTTTCAATGAGCAGTTCTTC.

The V and J genes are TRBV7-9 and TRBJ2-3, with 8 bases that match TRBD2. J lost 1 base, V lost 4 bases, and 10 bases had no gene match. The germline V gene has CDR1 SEHNR and CDR2 FQNEAQ (reference sequence). The CDR3 contains 17 residues. The CDR3 DNA follows: TGTGCCAGCAGCTCTTCCTTTGCGGGGGGCCGCACAGATACGCAGTATTTT. Protein: CASSSSFAGGRTDTQYF. The variable domain in full, with the rest retrieved from reference TRBV7-9 and TRBJ2-3, is DTGVSQNPRHKITKRGQNVTFRCDPISEHNRLYWYRQTLGQGPEFLTYFQNEAQLEKSRLLSDRFSAERPKGSFSTLEIQRTEQGDSAMYLCASSSSFAGGRTDTQYFGPGTRLTVL.

This clone was recorded once. The chain employs TRBV5-6 and TRBJ1-2, with 9 bases identical to TRBD1. Germline CDR1 SGHDT, CDR2 YYEEEE. CDR3 length equals 14 residues. The V and J ends lost 4 bases and 6 bases, in that order; junction bases with no gene match: 7. CDR3 bases: TGTGCCAGCAGCGCAGGGACAGGGTGGGATGGCTACACCTTC. Protein product: CASSAGTGWDGYTF.

This clone was counted a few times. The rearrangement links TRBV7-9 to TRBJ1-6; no reliable D call. Deletions cut 5 bases from V and 7 bases from J, with 6 bases between. The germline V gene has CDR1 SEHNR and CDR2 FQNEAQ (reference sequence). CDR3 length: 12 amino acids. The CDR3, as DNA: TGTGCCAGCAGCACCGAAAATTCACCCCTCCACTTT. The encoded protein is CASSTENSPLHF.

With regard to this clone: Within the sample, other DNA sequences also encode this same CDR3. J is TRBJ1-5 and V is TRBV27; D not resolved. Germline CDR1 is MNHEY and CDR2 is SMNVEV (reference sequence). V lost 5 bases and J lost 0, with 8 bases in between. There are 14 residues in the CDR3. The CDR3 sequence is CASSPINSNQPQHF. The CDR3 nucleotides are TGTGCCAGCAGTCCCATAAATAGCAATCAGCCCCAGCATTTT.